This T cell receptor (beta chain) was retrieved from a study of shared clonotypes between healthy human individuals. General study results and limits: Estimated clonotype richness was generally higher in naive than memory subsets. Rarefaction showed sorted-subset sequencing was incomplete despite large depth. Generation probability values for non-shared clonotypes were lower than those for clonotypes shared by all four donors.

On this clone itself: Its target is not known.

As defined, naive CD8 cells were CD45RO-negative and positively selected for CCR7, with terminally differentiated effector memory CD45RA+ cells excluded. Germline V gene lookup returns CDR1 SQVTM and CDR2 ANQGSEA. The CDR3 consists of 12 residues. The V and J ends lost 1 base and 4 bases respectively, with 7 bases between them. Sorted-subset replicate PCR reactions contained 150 to 200 ng DNA, corresponding to some 28,000 T cell genomes. Clones were sequenced by immunoSEQ multiplex PCR, and TCRdb holds only the in-frame ones, with some missing. The repertoire has roughly 2,000,000 clones, around 96% of them found once; the top ten carry 0.95% to 1.5%.

The sample consisted of naive CD8+ T cells sorted from blood. This sequence originates from a man aged 18 to 30 in good health. The V gene is TRBV29-1, the J gene TRBJ1-2, with D possibly TRBD1 on 5 matching bases. CDR3 nucleotides: TGCAGCGTTGAAGGGGACCTCTATGGCTACACCTTC. This encodes CSVEGDLYGYTF.